This entry is about one T cell receptor beta chain. Its antigen is as yet unknown. The protocol was immunoSEQ multiplex PCR, while the TCRdb copy is restricted to in-frame clones and leaves out a portion. The sample comprises roughly 2,300,000 clones, roughly 92% of which are singletons, and more than 0.35% rests with the top ten. The data derive from a study of shared clonotypes between healthy human individuals. Study-level results: Although depth was large, rarefaction showed that sequencing of the sorted subsets was incomplete.

V lost 3 bases, J lost 6 bases, and 3 bases lay in between. CDR1 is LNHNV, CDR2 YYDKDF, per germline (reference sequence). The CDR3 has 12 amino acids. All donors qualified as healthy HIV-negative adults and had experienced no recent acute infections or vaccinations. The sequenced sample was naive CD4+ T cells from PBMCs. The sample's subset: CD45RA+ positively selected. The clonotype was recovered from a man in his late teens or twenties in good health. Some clones in this sample may be carry-over from other donors' samples. The V and J genes are TRBV15 and TRBJ1-6; the D is unclear. The CDR3 spells CATSSVNSPLHF. Written as DNA, the CDR3 is TGTGCCACCAGCAGTGTTAATTCACCCCTCCACTTT.